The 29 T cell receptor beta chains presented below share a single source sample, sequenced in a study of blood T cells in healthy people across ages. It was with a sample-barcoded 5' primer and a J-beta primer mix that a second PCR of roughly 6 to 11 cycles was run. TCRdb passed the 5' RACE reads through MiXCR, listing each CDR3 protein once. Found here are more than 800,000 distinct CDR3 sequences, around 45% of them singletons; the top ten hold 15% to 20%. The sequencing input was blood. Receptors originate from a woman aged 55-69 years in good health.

CDR3 in amino acids: CASSPIVRAIDTQYF. The DNA of the CDR3 is TGTGCCAGCAGCCCAATAGTCCGGGCCATCGATACGCAGTATTTT. V usage is TRBV7-9 and J usage is TRBJ2-3, with D unclear. CDR1 and CDR2 from the germline V gene are SEHNR and FQNEAQ (reference sequence). This CDR3 is built from 15 residues. V was cut by 5 bases and J by 6 bases, with 18 bases left in between.

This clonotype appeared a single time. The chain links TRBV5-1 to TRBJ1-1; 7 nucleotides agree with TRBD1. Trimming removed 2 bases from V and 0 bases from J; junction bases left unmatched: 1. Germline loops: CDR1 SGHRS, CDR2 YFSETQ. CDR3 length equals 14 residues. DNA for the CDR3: TGCGCCAGCAGCTTCGACAGGGTGAACACTGAAGCTTTCTTT. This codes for CASSFDRVNTEAFF.

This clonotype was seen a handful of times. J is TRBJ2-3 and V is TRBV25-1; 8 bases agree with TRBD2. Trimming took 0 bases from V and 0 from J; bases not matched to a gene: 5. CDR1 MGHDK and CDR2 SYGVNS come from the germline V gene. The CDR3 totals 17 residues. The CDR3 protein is CASSEYTSGQSTDTQYF. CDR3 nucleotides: TGTGCCAGCAGTGAATATACTAGCGGCCAGAGCACAGATACGCAGTATTTT. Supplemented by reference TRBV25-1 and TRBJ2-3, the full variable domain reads EADIYQTPRYLVIGTGKKITLECSQTMGHDKMYWYQQDPGMELHLIHYSYGVNSTEKGDLSSESTVSRIRTEHFPLTLESARPSHTSQYLCASSEYTSGQSTDTQYFGPGTRLTVL.

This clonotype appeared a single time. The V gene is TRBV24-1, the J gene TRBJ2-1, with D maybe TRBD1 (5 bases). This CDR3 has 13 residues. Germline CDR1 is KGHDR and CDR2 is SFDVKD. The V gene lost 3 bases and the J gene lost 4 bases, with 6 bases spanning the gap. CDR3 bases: TGTGCCACCAGTGATCCAGGGTACAATGAGCAGTTCTTC. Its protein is CATSDPGYNEQFF.

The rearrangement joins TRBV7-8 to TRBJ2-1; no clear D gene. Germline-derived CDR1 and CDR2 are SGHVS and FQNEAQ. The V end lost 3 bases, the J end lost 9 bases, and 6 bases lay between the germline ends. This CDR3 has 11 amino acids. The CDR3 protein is CASSFAGEQFF. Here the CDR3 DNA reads TGTGCCAGCAGCTTTGCCGGTGAGCAGTTCTTC.

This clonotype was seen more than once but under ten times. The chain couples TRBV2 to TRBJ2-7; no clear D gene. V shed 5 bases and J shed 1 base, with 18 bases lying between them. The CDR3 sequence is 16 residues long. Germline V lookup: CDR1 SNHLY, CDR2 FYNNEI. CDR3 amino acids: CASSPPLGPRSYEQYF. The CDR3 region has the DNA TGTGCCAGCAGTCCACCCTTGGGTCCTAGGTCCTACGAGCAGTACTTC.

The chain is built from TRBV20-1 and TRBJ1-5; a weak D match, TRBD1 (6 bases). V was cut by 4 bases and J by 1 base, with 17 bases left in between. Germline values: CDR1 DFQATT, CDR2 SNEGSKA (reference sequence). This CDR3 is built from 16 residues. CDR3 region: CSATAYREGSNQPQHF. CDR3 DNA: TGCAGTGCTACTGCCTACAGGGAGGGGAGCAATCAGCCCCAGCATTTT.

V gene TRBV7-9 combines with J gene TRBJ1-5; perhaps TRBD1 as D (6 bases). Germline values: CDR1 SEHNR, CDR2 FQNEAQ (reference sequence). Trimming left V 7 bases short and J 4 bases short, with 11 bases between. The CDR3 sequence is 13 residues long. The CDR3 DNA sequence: TGTGCCAGCAATGGGGGGGCGAATCAGCCCCAGCATTTT. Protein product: CASNGGANQPQHF.

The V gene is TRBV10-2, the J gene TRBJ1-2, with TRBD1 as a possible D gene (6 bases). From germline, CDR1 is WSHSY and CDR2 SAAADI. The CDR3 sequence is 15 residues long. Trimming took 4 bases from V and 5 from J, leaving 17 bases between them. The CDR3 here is CASSGGPGGTYGYTF. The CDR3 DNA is TGCGCCAGCAGTGGGGGGCCGGGGGGGACTTATGGCTACACCTTC.

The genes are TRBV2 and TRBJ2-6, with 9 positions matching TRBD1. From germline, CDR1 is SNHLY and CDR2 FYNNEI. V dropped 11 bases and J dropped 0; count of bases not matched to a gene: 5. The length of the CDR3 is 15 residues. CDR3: CAGTGGSSGANVLTF. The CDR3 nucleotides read TGTGCCGGAACAGGGGGCAGCTCTGGGGCCAACGTCCTGACTTTC.

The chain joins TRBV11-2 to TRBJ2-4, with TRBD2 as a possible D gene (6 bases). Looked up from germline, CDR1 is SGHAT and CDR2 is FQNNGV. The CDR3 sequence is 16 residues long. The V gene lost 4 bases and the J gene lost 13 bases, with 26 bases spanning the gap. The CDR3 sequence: CASSSLTDYPPREQYF. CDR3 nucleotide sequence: TGTGCCAGCAGCTCACTGACGGACTACCCCCCTCGGGAGCAGTACTTC.

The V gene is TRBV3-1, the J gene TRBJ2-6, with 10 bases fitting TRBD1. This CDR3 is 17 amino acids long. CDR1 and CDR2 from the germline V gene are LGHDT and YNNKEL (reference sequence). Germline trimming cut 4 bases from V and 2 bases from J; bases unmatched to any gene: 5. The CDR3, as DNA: TGTGCCAGCAGCCTCGGGACAGGGGCTACTGGGGCCAACGTCCTGACTTTC. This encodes CASSLGTGATGANVLTF.

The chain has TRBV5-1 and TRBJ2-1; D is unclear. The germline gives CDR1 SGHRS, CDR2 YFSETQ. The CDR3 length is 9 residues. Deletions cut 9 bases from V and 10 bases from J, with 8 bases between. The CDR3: CAMEREQFF. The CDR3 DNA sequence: TGCGCCATGGAAAGGGAGCAGTTCTTC.

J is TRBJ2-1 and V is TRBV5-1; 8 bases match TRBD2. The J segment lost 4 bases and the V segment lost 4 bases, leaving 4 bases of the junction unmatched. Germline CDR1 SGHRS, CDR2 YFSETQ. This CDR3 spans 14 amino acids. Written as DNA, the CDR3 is TGCGCCAGCAGCCCGCGACTAGCGTACAATGAGCAGTTCTTC. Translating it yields CASSPRLAYNEQFF.

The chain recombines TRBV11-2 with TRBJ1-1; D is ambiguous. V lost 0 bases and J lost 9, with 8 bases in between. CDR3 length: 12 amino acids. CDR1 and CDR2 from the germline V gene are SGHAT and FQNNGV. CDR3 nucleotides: TGTGCCAGCAGCTTAGAGATGTATCAAGCTTTCTTT. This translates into CASSLEMYQAFF. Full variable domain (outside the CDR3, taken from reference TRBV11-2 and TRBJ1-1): EAGVAQSPRYKIIEKRQSVAFWCNPISGHATLYWYQQILGQGPKLLIQFQNNGVVDDSQLPKDRFSAERLKGVDSTLKIQPAKLEDSAVYLCASSLEMYQAFFGQGTRLTVV.

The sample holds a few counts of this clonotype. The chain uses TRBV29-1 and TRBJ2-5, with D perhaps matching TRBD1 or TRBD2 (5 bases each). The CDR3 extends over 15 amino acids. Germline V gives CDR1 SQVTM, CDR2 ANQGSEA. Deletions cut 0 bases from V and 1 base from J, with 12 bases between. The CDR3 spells CSVEEGRGAQETQYF. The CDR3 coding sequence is TGCAGCGTTGAAGAGGGCAGAGGGGCCCAAGAGACCCAGTACTTC. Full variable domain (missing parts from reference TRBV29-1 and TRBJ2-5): SAVISQKPSRDICQRGTSLTIQCQVDSQVTMMFWYRQQPGQSLTLIATANQGSEATYESGFVIDKFPISRPNLTFSTLTVSNMSPEDSSIYLCSVEEGRGAQETQYFGPGTRLLVL.

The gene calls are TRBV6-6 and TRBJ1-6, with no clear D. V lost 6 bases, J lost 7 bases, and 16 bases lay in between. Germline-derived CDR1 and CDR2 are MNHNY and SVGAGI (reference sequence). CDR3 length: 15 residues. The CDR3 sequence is CASSPVNAPNSPLHF. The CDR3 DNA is TGTGCCAGCAGCCCCGTTAATGCACCCAATTCACCCCTCCACTTT.

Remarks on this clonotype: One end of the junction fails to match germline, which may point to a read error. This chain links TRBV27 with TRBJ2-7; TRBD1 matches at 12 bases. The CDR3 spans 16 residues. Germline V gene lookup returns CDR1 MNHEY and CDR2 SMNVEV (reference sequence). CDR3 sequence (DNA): TGTGCCGGCAGTTTATCGGGGACAGGGGGCGTGGGCGAGCAGTACTTC. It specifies CAGSLSGTGGVGEQYF.

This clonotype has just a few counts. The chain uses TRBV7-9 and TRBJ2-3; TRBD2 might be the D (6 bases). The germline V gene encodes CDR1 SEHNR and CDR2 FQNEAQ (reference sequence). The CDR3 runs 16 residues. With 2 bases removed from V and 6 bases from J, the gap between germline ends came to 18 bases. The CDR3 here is CASSLLGGQSADTQYF. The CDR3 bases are TGTGCCAGCAGCTTACTGGGGGGTCAAAGCGCGGATACGCAGTATTTT.

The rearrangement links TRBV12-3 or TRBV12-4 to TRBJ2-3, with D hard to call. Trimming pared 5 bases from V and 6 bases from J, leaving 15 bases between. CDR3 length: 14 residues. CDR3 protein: CASSLLGTPDTQYF. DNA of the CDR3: TGTGCCAGCAGTCTCCTTGGAACGCCCGATACGCAGTATTTT.

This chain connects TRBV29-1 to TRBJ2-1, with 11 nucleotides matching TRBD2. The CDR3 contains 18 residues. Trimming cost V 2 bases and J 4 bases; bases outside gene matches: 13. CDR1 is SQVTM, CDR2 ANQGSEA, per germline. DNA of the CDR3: TGCAGCGTTGAACAGGGGTTGGGGCTAGCGGGAGGTTACAATGAGCAGTTCTTC. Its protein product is CSVEQGLGLAGGYNEQFF.

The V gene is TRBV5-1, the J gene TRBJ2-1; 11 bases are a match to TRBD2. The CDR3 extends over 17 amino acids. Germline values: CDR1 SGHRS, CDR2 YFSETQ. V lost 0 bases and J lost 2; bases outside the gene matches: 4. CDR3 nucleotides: TGCGCCAGCAGCTTGGGGACTAGCGGGCTGACCTACAATGAGCAGTTCTTC. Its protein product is CASSLGTSGLTYNEQFF.

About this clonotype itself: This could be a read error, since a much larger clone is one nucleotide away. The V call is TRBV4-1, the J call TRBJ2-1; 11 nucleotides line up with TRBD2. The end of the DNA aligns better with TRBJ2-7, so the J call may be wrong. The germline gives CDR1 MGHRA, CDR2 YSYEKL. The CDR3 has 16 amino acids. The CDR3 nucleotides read TGCGCCAGCAGCCAGGAACTAGCGGGAGTGCTGAATGAGCAGTACTTC. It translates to CASSQELAGVLNEQYF.

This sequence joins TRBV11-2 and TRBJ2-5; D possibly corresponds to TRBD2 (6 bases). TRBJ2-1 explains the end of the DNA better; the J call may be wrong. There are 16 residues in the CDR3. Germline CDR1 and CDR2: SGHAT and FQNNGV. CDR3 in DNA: TGTGCCAGCAGCTTAGATGGGGTGGGACTCCAAGAGACCCAGTTCTTC. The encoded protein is CASSLDGVGLQETQFF.

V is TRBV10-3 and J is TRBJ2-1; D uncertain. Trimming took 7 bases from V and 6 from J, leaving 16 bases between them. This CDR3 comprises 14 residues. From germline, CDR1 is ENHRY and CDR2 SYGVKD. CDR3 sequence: CAIKGQKDGNEQFF. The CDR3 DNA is TGTGCCATCAAGGGCCAGAAGGATGGCAATGAGCAGTTCTTC.

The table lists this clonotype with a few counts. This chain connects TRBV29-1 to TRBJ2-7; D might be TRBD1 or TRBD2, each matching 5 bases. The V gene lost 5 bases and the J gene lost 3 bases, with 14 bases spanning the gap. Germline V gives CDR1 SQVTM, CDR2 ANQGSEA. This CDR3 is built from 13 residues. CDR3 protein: CSVFQAGGYEQYF. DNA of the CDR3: TGCAGCGTTTTTCAGGCTGGGGGCTACGAGCAGTACTTC.

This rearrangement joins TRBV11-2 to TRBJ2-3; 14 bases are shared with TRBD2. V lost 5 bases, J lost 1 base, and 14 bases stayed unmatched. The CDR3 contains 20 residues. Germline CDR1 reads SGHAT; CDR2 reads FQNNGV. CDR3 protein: CASSQPEWTSGRTGTDTQYF. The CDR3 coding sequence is TGTGCCAGCAGCCAACCCGAATGGACTAGCGGGAGGACGGGCACAGATACGCAGTATTTT.

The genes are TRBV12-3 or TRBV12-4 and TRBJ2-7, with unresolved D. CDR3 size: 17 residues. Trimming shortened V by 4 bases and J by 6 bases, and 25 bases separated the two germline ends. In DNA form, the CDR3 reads TGTGCCAGCAGTTCGGACCCCGGTGGGTGGAAAATGTTCGAGCAGTACTTC. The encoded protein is CASSSDPGGWKMFEQYF.

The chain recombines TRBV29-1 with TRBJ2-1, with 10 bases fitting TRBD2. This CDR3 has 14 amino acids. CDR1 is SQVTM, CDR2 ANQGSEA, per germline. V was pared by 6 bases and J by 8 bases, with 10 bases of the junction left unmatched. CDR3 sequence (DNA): TGCAGCGTCACTAGCGGGGCAGCGCACGATGAGCAGTTCTTC. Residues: CSVTSGAAHDEQFF.